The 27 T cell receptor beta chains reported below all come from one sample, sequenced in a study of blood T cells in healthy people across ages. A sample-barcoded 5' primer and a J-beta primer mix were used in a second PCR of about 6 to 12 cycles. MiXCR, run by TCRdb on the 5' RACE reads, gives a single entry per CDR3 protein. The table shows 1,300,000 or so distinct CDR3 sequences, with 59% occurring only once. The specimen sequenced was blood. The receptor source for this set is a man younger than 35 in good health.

The CDR3 region is CATGSGATNEQFF. DNA of the CDR3: TGTGCCACTGGATCCGGGGCGACCAATGAGCAGTTCTTC. The J gene is TRBJ2-1, the V gene TRBV6-6; D may be TRBD1 or TRBD2 (5 bases each). Looked up from germline, CDR1 is MNHNY and CDR2 is SVGAGI (reference sequence). The germline V and J ends were trimmed by 10 bases and 6 bases, with 16 bases remaining between them. This CDR3 has 13 residues.

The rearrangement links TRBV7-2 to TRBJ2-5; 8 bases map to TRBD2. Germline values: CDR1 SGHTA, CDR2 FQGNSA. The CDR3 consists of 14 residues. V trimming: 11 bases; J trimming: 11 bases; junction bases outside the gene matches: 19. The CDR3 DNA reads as TGTGCCGGGGAAGGAGCGGGGGTATACAATGAGCAGTACTTC. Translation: CAGEGAGVYNEQYF.

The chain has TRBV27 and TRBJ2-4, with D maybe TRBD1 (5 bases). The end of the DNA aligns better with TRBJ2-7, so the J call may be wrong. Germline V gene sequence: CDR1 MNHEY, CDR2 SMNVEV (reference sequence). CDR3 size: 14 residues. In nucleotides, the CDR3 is TGTGCCAGCAGTTTACAGGGCCACACCTACGAGCAGTACTTC. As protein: CASSLQGHTYEQYF.

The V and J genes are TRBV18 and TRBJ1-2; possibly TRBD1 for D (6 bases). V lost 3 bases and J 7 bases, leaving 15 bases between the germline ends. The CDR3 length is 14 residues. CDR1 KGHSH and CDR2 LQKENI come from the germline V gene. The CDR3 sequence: CASSPRAGATGYTF. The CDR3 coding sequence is TGTGCCAGCTCACCTCGCGCAGGGGCAACTGGCTACACCTTC.

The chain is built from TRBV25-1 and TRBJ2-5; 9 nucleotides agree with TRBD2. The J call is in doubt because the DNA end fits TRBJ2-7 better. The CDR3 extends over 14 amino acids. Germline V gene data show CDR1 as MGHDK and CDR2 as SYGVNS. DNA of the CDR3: TGTGCCAGCAGTGGGAGCGGGGGGTACGACGAGCAGTACTTC. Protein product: CASSGSGGYDEQYF.

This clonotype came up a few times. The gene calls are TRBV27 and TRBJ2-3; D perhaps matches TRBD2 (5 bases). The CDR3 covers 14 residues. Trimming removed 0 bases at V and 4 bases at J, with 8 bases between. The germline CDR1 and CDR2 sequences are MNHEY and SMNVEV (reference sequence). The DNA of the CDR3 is TGTGCCAGCAGTTTATCGGACGGGGCAGATACGCAGTATTTT. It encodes CASSLSDGADTQYF.

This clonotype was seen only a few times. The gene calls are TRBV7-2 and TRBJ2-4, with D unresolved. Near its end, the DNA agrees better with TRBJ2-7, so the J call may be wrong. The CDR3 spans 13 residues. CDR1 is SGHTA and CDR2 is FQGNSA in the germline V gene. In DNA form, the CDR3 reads TGTGCCAGCAGCTTAGCAGCTGGGGACGAGCAGTACTTC. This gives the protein CASSLAAGDEQYF.

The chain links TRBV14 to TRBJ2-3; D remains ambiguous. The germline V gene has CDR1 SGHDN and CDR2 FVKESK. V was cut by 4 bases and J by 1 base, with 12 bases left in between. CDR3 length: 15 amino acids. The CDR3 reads CASSLAPWRTDTQYF. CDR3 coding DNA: TGTGCCAGCAGCCTGGCCCCGTGGCGCACAGATACGCAGTATTTT.

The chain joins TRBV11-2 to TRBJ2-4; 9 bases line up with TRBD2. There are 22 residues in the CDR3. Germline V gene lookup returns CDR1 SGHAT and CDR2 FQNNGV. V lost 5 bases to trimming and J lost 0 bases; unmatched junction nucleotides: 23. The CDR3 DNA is TGTGCCAGCAGCCCTCGGACCACCTCCGGGACTAGCCCCTACGTAGCCAAAAACATTCAGTACTTC. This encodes CASSPRTTSGTSPYVAKNIQYF.

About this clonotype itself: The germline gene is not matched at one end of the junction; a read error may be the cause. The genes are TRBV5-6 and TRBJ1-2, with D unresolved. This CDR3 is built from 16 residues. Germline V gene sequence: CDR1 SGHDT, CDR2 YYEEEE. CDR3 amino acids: CASGLDGEPGIYGYTF. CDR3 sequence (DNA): TGTGCCAGCGGCTTGGATGGGGAACCGGGTATATATGGCTACACCTTC.

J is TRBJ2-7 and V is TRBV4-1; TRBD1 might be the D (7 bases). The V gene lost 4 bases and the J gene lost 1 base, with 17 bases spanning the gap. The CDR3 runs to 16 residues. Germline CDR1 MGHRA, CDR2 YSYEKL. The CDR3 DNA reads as TGCGCCAGCAGCCCCTCAGGAGGGGGCGCTTCCTACGAGCAGTACTTC. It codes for CASSPSGGGASYEQYF.

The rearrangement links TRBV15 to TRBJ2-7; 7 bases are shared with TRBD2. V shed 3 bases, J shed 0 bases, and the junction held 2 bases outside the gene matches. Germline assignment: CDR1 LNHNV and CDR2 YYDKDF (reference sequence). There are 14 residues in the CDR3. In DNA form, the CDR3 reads TGTGCCACCAGCAGCGGGGGGAGCTCCTACGAGCAGTACTTC. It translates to CATSSGGSSYEQYF. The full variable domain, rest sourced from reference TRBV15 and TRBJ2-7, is DAMVIQNPRYQVTQFGKPVTLSCSQTLNHNVMYWYQQKSSQAPKLLFHYYDKDFNNEADTPDNFQSRRPNTSFCFLDIRSPGLGDTAMYLCATSSGGSSYEQYFGPGTRLTVT.

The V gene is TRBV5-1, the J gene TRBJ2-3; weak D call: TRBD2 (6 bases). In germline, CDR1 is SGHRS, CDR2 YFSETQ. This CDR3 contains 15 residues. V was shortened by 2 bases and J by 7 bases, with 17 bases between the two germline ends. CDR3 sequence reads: CASSLYRETRNTQYF. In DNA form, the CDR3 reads TGCGCCAGCAGCTTATATCGGGAGACCCGGAATACGCAGTATTTT.

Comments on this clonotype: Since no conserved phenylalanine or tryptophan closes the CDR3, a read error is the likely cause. The CDR3 DNA is TGCAGCGTGGACGGACTATCCTACAATGAGCAGTTCTCC. This gives the protein CSVDGLSYNEQFS. The rearrangement joins TRBV29-1 to TRBJ2-1; a weak D match, TRBD2 (6 bases). This CDR3 comprises 13 residues. The V gene lost 6 bases and the J gene lost 1 base, with 10 bases spanning the gap. Germline-derived CDR1 and CDR2 are SQVTM and ANQGSEA.

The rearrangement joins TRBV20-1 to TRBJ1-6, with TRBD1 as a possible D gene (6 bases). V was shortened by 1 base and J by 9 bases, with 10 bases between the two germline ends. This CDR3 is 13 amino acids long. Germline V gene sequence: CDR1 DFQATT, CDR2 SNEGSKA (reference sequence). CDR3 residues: CSARVGAVSPLHF. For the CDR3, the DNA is TGCAGTGCTAGAGTGGGGGCAGTTTCACCCCTCCACTTT.

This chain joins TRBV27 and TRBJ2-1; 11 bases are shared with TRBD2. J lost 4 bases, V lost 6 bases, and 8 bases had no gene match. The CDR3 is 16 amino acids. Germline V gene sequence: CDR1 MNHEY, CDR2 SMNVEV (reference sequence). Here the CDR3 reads CASRVIGTSGYNEQFF. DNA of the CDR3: TGTGCCAGCAGAGTGATAGGGACTAGCGGTTACAATGAGCAGTTCTTC.

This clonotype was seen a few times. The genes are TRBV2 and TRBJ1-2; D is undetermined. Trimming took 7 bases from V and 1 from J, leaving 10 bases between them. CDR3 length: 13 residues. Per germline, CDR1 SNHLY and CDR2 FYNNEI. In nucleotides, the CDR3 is TGTGCCAGCACGATGCAGGATAACTATGGCTACACCTTC. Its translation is CASTMQDNYGYTF.

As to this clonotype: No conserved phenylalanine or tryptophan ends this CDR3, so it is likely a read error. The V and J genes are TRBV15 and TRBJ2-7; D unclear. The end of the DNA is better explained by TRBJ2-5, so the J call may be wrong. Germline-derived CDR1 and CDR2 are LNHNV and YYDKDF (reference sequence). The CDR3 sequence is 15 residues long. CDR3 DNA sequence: TGTGCCACCAGCAGGAGCCCCCTAGGAGAAGGGACCCAGTACCTC. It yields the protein CATSRSPLGEGTQYL.

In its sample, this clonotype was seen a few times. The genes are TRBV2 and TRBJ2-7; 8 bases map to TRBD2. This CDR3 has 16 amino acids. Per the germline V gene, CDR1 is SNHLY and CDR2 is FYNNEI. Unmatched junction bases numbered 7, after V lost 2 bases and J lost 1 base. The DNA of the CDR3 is TGTGCCAGCAGTGAATTTATGGCTAGCGGGTCCTACGAGCAGTACTTC. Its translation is CASSEFMASGSYEQYF.

The CDR3 DNA reads as TGCGCCAGCAGCTTGGCTCGGCTAGCGGGAGACGATGAGCAGTTCTTC. Its translation: CASSLARLAGDDEQFF. This rearrangement joins TRBV5-1 to TRBJ2-1; 10 positions match TRBD2. V gave up 0 bases and J gave up 8 bases; unmatched junction bases: 8. CDR3 length equals 16 residues. CDR1 and CDR2 from the germline V gene are SGHRS and YFSETQ.

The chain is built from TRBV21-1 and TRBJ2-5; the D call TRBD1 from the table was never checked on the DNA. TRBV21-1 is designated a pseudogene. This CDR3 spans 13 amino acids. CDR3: CARPGRRRETQYF. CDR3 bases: TGTGCCAGACCGGGACGCCGGAGAGAGACCCAGTACTTC.

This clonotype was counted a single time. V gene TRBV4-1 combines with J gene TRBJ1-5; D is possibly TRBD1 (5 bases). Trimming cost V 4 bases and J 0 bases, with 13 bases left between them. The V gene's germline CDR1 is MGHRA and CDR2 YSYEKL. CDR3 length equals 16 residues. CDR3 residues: CASSLDSPYSNQPQHF. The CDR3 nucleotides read TGCGCCAGCAGCCTCGACAGTCCCTATAGCAATCAGCCCCAGCATTTT.

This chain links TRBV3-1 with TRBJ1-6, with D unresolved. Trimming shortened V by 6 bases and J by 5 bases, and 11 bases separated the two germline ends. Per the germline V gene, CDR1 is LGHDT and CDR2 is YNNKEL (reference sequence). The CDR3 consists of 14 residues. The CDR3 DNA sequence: TGTGCCAGCAGTCCCCTAATCAATAATTCACCCCTCCACTTT. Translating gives CASSPLINNSPLHF.

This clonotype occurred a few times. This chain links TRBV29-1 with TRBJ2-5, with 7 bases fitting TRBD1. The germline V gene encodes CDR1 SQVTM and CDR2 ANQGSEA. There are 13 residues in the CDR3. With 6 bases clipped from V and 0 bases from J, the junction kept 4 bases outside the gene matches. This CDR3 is CSVGTEYQETQYF. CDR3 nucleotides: TGCAGCGTCGGGACAGAGTACCAAGAGACCCAGTACTTC.

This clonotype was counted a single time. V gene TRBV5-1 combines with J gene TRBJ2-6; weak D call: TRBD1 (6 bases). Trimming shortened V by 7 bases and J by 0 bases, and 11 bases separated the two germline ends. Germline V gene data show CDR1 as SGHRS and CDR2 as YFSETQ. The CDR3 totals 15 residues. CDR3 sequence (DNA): TGCGCCAGCTGCCCGGACAGCTCTGGGGCCAACGTCCTGACTTTC. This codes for CASCPDSSGANVLTF.

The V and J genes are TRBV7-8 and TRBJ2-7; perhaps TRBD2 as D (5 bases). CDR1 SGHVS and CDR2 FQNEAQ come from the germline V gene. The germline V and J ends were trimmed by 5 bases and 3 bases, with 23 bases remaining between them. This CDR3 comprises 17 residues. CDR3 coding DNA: TGTGCCAGCAGCCTCGGGGTAAACCTAGGGATCTTCTACGAGCAGTACTTC. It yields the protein CASSLGVNLGIFYEQYF.

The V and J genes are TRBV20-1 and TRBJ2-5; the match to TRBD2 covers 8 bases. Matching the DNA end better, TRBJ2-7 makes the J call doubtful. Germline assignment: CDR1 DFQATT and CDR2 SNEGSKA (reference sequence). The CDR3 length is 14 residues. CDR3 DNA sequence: TGCAGTGCTGGATCCCAGCGGGGGACCTACGAGCAGTACTTC. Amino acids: CSAGSQRGTYEQYF.